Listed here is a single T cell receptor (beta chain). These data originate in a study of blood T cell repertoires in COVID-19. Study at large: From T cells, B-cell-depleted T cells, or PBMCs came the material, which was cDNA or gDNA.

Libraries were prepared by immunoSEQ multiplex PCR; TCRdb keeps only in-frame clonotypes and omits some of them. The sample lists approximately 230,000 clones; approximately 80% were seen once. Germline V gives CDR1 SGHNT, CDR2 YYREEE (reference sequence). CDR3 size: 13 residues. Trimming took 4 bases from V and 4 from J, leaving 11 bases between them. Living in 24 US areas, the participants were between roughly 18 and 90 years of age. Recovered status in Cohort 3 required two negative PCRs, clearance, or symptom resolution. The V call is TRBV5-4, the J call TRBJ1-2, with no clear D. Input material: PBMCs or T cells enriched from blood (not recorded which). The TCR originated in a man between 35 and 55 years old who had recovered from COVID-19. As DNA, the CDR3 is TGTGCCAGCAGCCAGACAAGCCTCTATGGCTACACCTTC. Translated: CASSQTSLYGYTF.